The clone carrying this T cell receptor beta chain was seen many times. The data belong to a study of blood T cell repertoires in COVID-19. Clones were read by immunoSEQ multiplex PCR, and TCRdb kept only the in-frame ones, dropping some. The table records 60,000 to 90,000 clones, around 88% of them present only once. Losses at the gene ends were 3 bases for V and 1 base for J; bases not matched to a gene: 1. The CDR3 runs to 14 residues. Germline loops: CDR1 LGHDT, CDR2 YNNKEL (reference sequence). The sequence derives from a woman of 80 years or more with active or convalescent COVID-19. The sample comprised peripheral blood. The rearrangement uses TRBV3-1 (or the pseudogene TRBV3-2) and TRBJ2-7, with TRBD1 identical over 9 bases. The CDR3 reads CASSQGQGSYEQYF. CDR3 DNA: TGTGCCAGCAGCCAGGGACAGGGTTCCTACGAGCAGTACTTC.